This T cell receptor (beta chain) was documented in a study of blood T cell repertoires in COVID-19. Across the study: Donors in the United States, Italy and Spain gave samples during acute or convalescent COVID-19.

Seattle enrolled patients during active infection and tracked them longitudinally. As processed by the authors: Nucleated cell counts were estimated from reference gene primer amplification. Produced via immunoSEQ multiplex PCR; TCRdb's table is partial and in-frame only. V, J and clone size are taken as reported in that table, and D and trimming were inferred from the DNA itself. The data show about 140,000 clones, about nine tenths seen once. Germline loops: CDR1 SNHLY, CDR2 FYNNEI. This CDR3 spans 14 amino acids. The receptor was isolated from a human donor with COVID-19, enrolled during active disease. The donor label of this sample is uncertain. Sequenced material: peripheral blood. V and J are TRBV2 and TRBJ1-1, with 7 positions matching TRBD1. Here the CDR3 reads CATRGQEFNTEAFF. CDR3 nucleotide sequence: TGTGCTACAAGGGGGCAAGAGTTCAACACTGAAGCTTTCTTT.